This T cell receptor beta chain was identified in a study of beta chain features in type 1 diabetes (dated by TCRdb to 2017 to 2018). For the study in its entirety: Patients and healthy donors did not differ in mean age, gender distribution, total cell number or subset yield. A total of 107,917,701 sorted cells were examined across all samples, and the number of cells per subset was strongly correlated with RNA yield. In the study, TCRB repertoires of sorted circulating CD4+ T cell subsets from recently diagnosed type 1 diabetes patients were compared with those of matched healthy donors. Whereas all 30 or so donors provided naive and central memory subsets, regulatory and stem cell-like memory subsets were isolated from just 8 patients and about eight healthy donors.

V drops 10 bases and J drops 0 bases, leaving 10 bases in between. Its CDR3 holds 13 amino acids, cysteine through phenylalanine. Only the CDR3 part of the read is kept: 39 bases, read in frame from the first base. The CDR1 and CDR2 encoded by the germline V gene are SNHLY and FYNNEI. From each donor, a single peripheral blood sample of about 100 mL on average was drawn into heparinised tubes. A BD FACSAria II was used to sort naive, central memory, regulatory and stem cell-like memory CD4+ T cells with a panel that included CD45RO, CCR7, CD25, CD127, CD95 and CD27. Every sorted population had a purity above 95%. PBMCs were separated immediately by Lymphoprep density gradient centrifugation and were stained directly, without being cultured. So that batch effects would be minimized, each experiment stained and sorted samples in pairs, pairing one healthy donor with one patient. Broader findings and caveats from the paper: Only small numbers of individuals were included in the HLA sub-analyses, which left unresolved whether HLA type had any influence on TCRB rearrangement. Because cDNA was sequenced instead of genomic DNA, activated cells with high expression could be over-represented, although the groups did not differ in activation or CD3 levels. Naive, central memory and regulatory TCRB repertoires appeared to be more similar among patients than among healthy donors. A moderate but significant shortening of TCRB CDR3 length was observed in type 1 diabetes patients in all four CD4+ subsets. Shorter templates might be favored by PCR, yet because patient and control samples were amplified and corrected together, any such skew would affect both groups equally. At VDJ recombination sites, type 1 diabetes patients had fewer insertions and more deleted nucleotides, which implies abnormalities in thymic rearrangement.

The entire isolated RNA was reverse transcribed using the High Capacity cDNA Reverse Transcription Kit, and thus expressed TCRB transcripts were sequenced. Deep immunoSEQ sequencing was applied to naive, central memory and regulatory T cell samples, giving an average of about 3.8 million total reads per sample. Sorted cells were lysed in RLT buffer, and RNA was extracted using DNase-treated RNeasy Micro or Mini kits according to cell number. To prevent cross-contamination, every cell subset was processed on its own, while patient and healthy donor samples were processed together. Using the immunoSEQ multiplex PCR, TCRB sequences were amplified from cDNA into 87-bp fragments spanning the CDR3 region. The amplicons were sequenced using the Illumina HiSeq platform. The authors' pipeline ran thus. PCR bias was corrected computationally using synthetic template baselines, and reads within Hamming distance 2 were collapsed, with unmergeable singletons discarded. Reads were aligned to IMGT to assign V, D and J genes, CDR3 length, and insertions or deletions at six rearrangement sites. Within each subset, clonotype counts were normalized to the number of sorted cells before true diversity and Gini coefficients were calculated with the tcR R package. The overlap coefficient, calculated on TCRB nucleotide sequences, was used to measure repertoire sharing. Out-of-frame TCRB sequences from naive cells were analyzed as a proxy for the pre-selection repertoire. What TCRdb holds here is the immuneACCESS table cut down to in-frame rearrangements. Part of the clones is not present; checked against another copy, under half of the missing clones reflect an unresolved V gene, and the others are unexplained. That table furnishes V, J and clone size, whereas the DNA furnished D and trimming. Across this sample there are hundreds of thousands of clones, with roughly 15% seen only once. The top ten hold 0.02% to 0.025% of the sample.

This clone was seen a handful of times. This clone's antigen is unknown. Per-base qualities were not stored, and no clone one base away is much larger. Sequencing was performed on naive CD4+ T cells from blood. The meaning of the sample's cell subset or site label: true naive CD4+ T cells. The V and J genes are TRBV2 and TRBJ1-3; no D gene call is confident. The origin of this receptor is a woman aged 18-29 years in good health. The CDR3 region: CATAPYSGNTIYF. The DNA is as follows: TGTGCCACCGCGCCATACTCTGGAAACACCATATATTTT.